The sequence of this T cell receptor (beta chain) was determined in a study of sequential checkpoint blockade in melanoma. For the study at large: Patients were randomized 1:1 to nivolumab-then-ipilimumab or ipilimumab-then-nivolumab first-line. More than 20 patients had tumor biopsies before treatment and at week 13.

There are a few counts of this clone. Antigen specificity is unknown. Findings of the study overall: Response in arm A was associated with pretreatment TIL clonality.

CDR3 length: 16 amino acids. Trimming took 7 bases from V and 2 from J; bases not matched to a gene: 13. Germline assignment: CDR1 SGHNT and CDR2 YENEEA. Specified treatment: randomized to nivolumab then ipilimumab (arm A) or the reverse (arm B). DNA-damaging chemotherapy had not been given to any patient beforehand. Profiled with immunoSEQ multiplex PCR; TCRdb holds only in-frame clones, not every one. Altogether a few thousand clones are present, about 31% being singletons, with the ten largest covering about 10%. The genes are TRBV11-3 and TRBJ2-5; 7 bases line up with TRBD1. This sequence was found in a human donor with melanoma. The sample consisted of tumor tissue (inferred from file names), taken from a patient given nivolumab and ipilimumab in sequence. CDR3 DNA sequence: TGTGCCAGCAATACTGGACAGGCCCATTTTCAAGAGACCCAGTACTTC. Translation: CASNTGQAHFQETQYF.